This T cell receptor beta chain was identified during a study of identical twins. As regards this clonotype: Its antigen is not known.

Study conclusions and caveats: Models underestimated out-of-frame TCR alpha sharing in monozygotic twins. A partial confounding effect on zero-insertion analyses could come from invariant MAIT and iNKT cells.

Unmatched junction bases numbered 7, after V lost 0 bases and J lost 4 bases. The CDR3 totals 17 residues. Germline assignment: CDR1 SGHAT and CDR2 FQNNGV. A universal primer site was added by template switching, and unique molecular identifiers were carried by the cDNA. TCRdb analysed the 5' RACE reads with MiXCR anew, one entry per CDR3 protein. In the table there are a few hundred thousand distinct CDR3 sequences, about 8.9% of which are singletons. This sample also appeared in a second study, on yellow fever vaccine responses in identical twins.

The sequencing sample was made of CD8+ T cells sorted from blood. The clonotype comes from a woman aged 18-29 years in good health. This chain connects TRBV11-2 to TRBJ2-3, with 10 positions matching TRBD2. The DNA of the CDR3 is TGTGCCAGCAGCTTAGACCTAGCGGGAGAAAGTGCAGATACGCAGTATTTT. It encodes CASSLDLAGESADTQYF. Variable domain in full (rest from reference TRBV11-2 and TRBJ2-3): EAGVAQSPRYKIIEKRQSVAFWCNPISGHATLYWYQQILGQGPKLLIQFQNNGVVDDSQLPKDRFSAERLKGVDSTLKIQPAKLEDSAVYLCASSLDLAGESADTQYFGPGTRLTVL.